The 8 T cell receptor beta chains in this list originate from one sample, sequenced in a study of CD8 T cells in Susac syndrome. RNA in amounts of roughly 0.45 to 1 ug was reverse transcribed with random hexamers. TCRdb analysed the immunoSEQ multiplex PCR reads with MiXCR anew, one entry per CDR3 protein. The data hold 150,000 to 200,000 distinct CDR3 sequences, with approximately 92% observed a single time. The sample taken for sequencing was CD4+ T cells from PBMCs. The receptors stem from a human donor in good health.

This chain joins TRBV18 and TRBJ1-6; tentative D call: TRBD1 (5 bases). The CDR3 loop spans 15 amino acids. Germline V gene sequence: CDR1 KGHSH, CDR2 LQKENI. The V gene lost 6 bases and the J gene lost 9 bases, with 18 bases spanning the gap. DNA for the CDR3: TGTGCCAGCTCCAAGGGGACCGGCGAGAGTTCACCCCTCCACTTT. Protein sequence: CASSKGTGESSPLHF. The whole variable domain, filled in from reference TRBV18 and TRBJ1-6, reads NAGVMQNPRHLVRRRGQEARLRCSPMKGHSHVYWYRQLPEEGLKFMVYLQKENIIDESGMPKERFSAEFPKEGPSILRIQQVVRGDSAAYFCASSKGTGESSPLHFGNGTRLTVT.

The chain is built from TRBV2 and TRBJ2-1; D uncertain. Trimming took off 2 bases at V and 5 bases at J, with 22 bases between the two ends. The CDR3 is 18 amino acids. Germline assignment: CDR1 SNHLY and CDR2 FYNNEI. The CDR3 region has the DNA TGTGCCAGCAGTGAATACGTTAGTATGGGCCCCTTTCACAATGAGCAGTTCTTC. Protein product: CASSEYVSMGPFHNEQFF.

CDR3 in amino acids: CSVEVGGGETQYF. The CDR3, as DNA: TGCAGCGTTGAAGTGGGGGGAGGGGAGACCCAGTACTTC. The gene calls are TRBV29-1 and TRBJ2-5; 7 nucleotides line up with TRBD2. V gave up 1 base and J gave up 5 bases; unmatched junction bases: 4. Germline V lookup: CDR1 SQVTM, CDR2 ANQGSEA. This CDR3 spans 13 amino acids.

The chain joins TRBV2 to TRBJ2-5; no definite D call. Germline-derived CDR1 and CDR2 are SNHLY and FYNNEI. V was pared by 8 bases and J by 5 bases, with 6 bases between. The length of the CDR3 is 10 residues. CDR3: CASLGETQYF. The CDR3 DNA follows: TGTGCCAGCCTTGGGGAGACCCAGTACTTC.

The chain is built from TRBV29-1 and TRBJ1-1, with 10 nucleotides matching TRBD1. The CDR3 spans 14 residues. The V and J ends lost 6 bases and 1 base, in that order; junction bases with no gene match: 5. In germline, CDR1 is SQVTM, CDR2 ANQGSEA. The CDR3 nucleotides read TGCAGCGTCTGGACAGGGGGAAGGAACACTGAAGCTTTCTTT. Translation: CSVWTGGRNTEAFF.

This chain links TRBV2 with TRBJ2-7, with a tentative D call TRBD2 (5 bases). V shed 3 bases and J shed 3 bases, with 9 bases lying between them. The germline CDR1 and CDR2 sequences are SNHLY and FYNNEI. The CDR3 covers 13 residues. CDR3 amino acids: CASSDGMSYEQYF. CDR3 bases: TGTGCCAGCAGTGACGGGATGAGCTACGAGCAGTACTTC.

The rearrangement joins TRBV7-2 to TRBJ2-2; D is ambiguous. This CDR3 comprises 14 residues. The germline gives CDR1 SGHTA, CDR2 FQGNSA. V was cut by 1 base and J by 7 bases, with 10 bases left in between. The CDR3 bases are TGTGCCAGCAGCTTAGTAGCCTGGAACGGGGAGCTGTTTTTT. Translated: CASSLVAWNGELFF.

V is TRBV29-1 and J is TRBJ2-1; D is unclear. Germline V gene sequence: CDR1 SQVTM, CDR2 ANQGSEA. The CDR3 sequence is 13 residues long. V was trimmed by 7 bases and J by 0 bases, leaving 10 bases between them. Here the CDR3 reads CSASVGSYNEQFF. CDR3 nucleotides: TGCAGCGCCTCGGTTGGCTCCTACAATGAGCAGTTCTTC.